This record looks at one T cell receptor beta chain sequence and its context. This sample is part of a study of blood T cell repertoires in COVID-19. On the study more broadly: PBMCs, B-cell-depleted T cells, or T cells were the source of the cDNA or gDNA that made up the material.

V was pared by 4 bases and J by 4 bases, with 7 bases between. From germline, CDR1 is MNHEY and CDR2 SVGEGT. The CDR3 loop spans 12 amino acids. Libraries were prepared by immunoSEQ multiplex PCR; TCRdb keeps only in-frame clonotypes and omits some of them. Of roughly 360,000 clones in the sample, 83% were seen once. V usage is TRBV6-2 or TRBV6-3 and J usage is TRBJ1-2; tentative D call: TRBD1 (5 bases). Sequenced material: PBMCs or T cells enriched from blood (not recorded which). This receptor was taken from a woman in her forties or fifties who had recovered from COVID-19. The CDR3 here is CASSSDSYGYTF. As DNA, the CDR3 is TGTGCCAGCAGTTCTGACAGCTATGGCTACACCTTC.